The 13 T cell receptor beta chains given below trace back to one sample, sequenced in a study of technical replicates of blood from several donors. Here immunoSEQ multiplex PCR was the method, and the copy in TCRdb shows in-frame clones only, minus some. The data hold 70,000 to 95,000 clones, with approximately 96% observed a single time. The specimen was T cells isolated from PBMCs. These receptors originate from a human donor in good health.

The chain uses TRBV30 and TRBJ2-2; D uncertain. CDR1 is GTSNPN, CDR2 SVGIG, per germline (reference sequence). This CDR3 spans 14 amino acids. V lost 0 bases to trimming and J lost 2 bases, with 7 bases between them. In DNA form, the CDR3 reads TGTGCCTGGAGTGTAAATCCTAACACCGGGGAGCTGTTTTTT. Translated: CAWSVNPNTGELFF.

The rearrangement uses TRBV18 and TRBJ1-1; D might be TRBD1 (5 bases). The germline V and J ends were trimmed by 3 bases and 1 base, with 6 bases remaining between them. The germline CDR1 and CDR2 sequences are KGHSH and LQKENI. The CDR3 totals 13 residues. For the CDR3, the DNA is TGTGCCAGCTCACCGGGGGGGAACACTGAAGCTTTCTTT. Amino acids: CASSPGGNTEAFF.

CDR3 in DNA: TGCGCCAGCAGCTTGGGAGGGTTGTACACTGAAGCTTTCTTT. Its protein product is CASSLGGLYTEAFF. The genes are TRBV5-1 and TRBJ1-1; D unresolved. Germline V gene sequence: CDR1 SGHRS, CDR2 YFSETQ. CDR3 size: 14 residues. Trimming cost V 0 bases and J 3 bases, with 9 bases left between them.

The chain links TRBV20-1 to TRBJ2-1; D is uncertain. This CDR3 has 11 amino acids. Germline lookup yields CDR1 DFQATT and CDR2 SNEGSKA (reference sequence). Trimming shortened V by 3 bases and J by 8 bases, and 8 bases separated the two germline ends. CDR3 in amino acids: CSASFVYEQFF. For the CDR3, the DNA is TGCAGTGCTAGCTTTGTGTATGAGCAGTTCTTC.

This clone was counted once. The chain combines TRBV7-8 with TRBJ2-5, with 10 bases that match TRBD1. Germline V CDR1 and CDR2: SGHVS, FQNEAQ. The V segment lost 1 base and the J segment 4 bases; nucleotides outside the gene matches: 6. The CDR3 is 16 amino acids. The CDR3 sequence: CASSLDLGQGGETQYF. In nucleotides, the CDR3 is TGTGCCAGCAGCTTAGACTTAGGACAGGGGGGAGAGACCCAGTACTTC.

The J gene is TRBJ2-1, the V gene TRBV6-5; a weak D match, TRBD1 (6 bases). There are 16 residues in the CDR3. Trimming left V 1 base short and J 2 bases short, with 12 bases between. Looked up from germline, CDR1 is MNHEY and CDR2 is SVGAGI. The CDR3 DNA reads TGTGCCAGCAGTTACTGGGCAGAGGGGGCCTACAATGAGCAGTTCTTC. Translated: CASSYWAEGAYNEQFF.

The chain recombines TRBV29-1 with TRBJ1-2; perhaps TRBD1 as D (5 bases). CDR1 and CDR2 (germline): SQVTM, ANQGSEA. CDR3 size: 13 residues. V was pared by 7 bases and J by 0 bases, with 12 bases between. CDR3 in DNA: TGCAGCGCCCTGGGGGGGGCTAACTATGGCTACACCTTC. Protein sequence: CSALGGANYGYTF.

The table lists this clone with a count of one. The rearrangement joins TRBV7-2 to TRBJ2-1; D possibly corresponds to TRBD2 (5 bases). Germline values: CDR1 SGHTA, CDR2 FQGNSA. The CDR3 runs 14 residues. V lost 1 base and J lost 7, with 11 bases in between. The CDR3 loop is CASSLVLAVNEQFF. The DNA of the CDR3 is TGTGCCAGCAGCTTAGTCCTAGCCGTAAATGAGCAGTTCTTC.

The V and J genes are TRBV5-5 and TRBJ2-7, with D unclear. The CDR3 is 19 residues long. Germline V gene lookup returns CDR1 SGHKS and CDR2 YYEKEE (reference sequence). Trimming pared 4 bases from V and 1 base from J, leaving 27 bases between. CDR3 residues: CASSLHSRLGTQLSYEQYF. The CDR3 region has the DNA TGTGCCAGCAGCCTCCACTCCCGGCTAGGTACTCAGCTATCCTACGAGCAGTACTTC.

This clone occurred once. The chain employs TRBV5-4 and TRBJ2-5; D remains ambiguous. Deletions cut 2 bases from V and 4 bases from J, with 3 bases between. The CDR3 is 11 residues long. Germline V gives CDR1 SGHNT, CDR2 YYREEE (reference sequence). CDR3: CASSFGETQYF. The CDR3, as DNA: TGTGCCAGCAGCTTCGGAGAGACCCAGTACTTC.

The chain links TRBV7-8 to TRBJ2-3; TRBD1 aligns across 8 bases. Trimming removed 1 base from V and 5 bases from J; junction bases left unmatched: 8. CDR3 size: 16 residues. Germline V lookup: CDR1 SGHVS, CDR2 FQNEAQ. CDR3: CASSLGTGSGVDTQYF. CDR3 in DNA: TGTGCCAGCAGCTTAGGGACAGGGAGCGGTGTAGATACGCAGTATTTT.

The rearrangement joins TRBV25-1 to TRBJ2-5; D is unclear. The germline gives CDR1 MGHDK, CDR2 SYGVNS. V was trimmed by 7 bases and J by 5 bases, leaving 8 bases between them. CDR3 length: 11 amino acids. The CDR3 coding sequence is TGTGCCAGCATGTACCGGGAGACCCAGTACTTC. It yields the protein CASMYRETQYF.

The chain employs TRBV18 and TRBJ2-3; D is undetermined. The germline CDR1 and CDR2 sequences are KGHSH and LQKENI. CDR3 length: 13 amino acids. Trimming cost V 2 bases and J 1 base, with 4 bases left between them. CDR3: CASSPTGTDTQYF. The CDR3 DNA is TGTGCCAGCTCACCAACAGGCACAGATACGCAGTATTTT.